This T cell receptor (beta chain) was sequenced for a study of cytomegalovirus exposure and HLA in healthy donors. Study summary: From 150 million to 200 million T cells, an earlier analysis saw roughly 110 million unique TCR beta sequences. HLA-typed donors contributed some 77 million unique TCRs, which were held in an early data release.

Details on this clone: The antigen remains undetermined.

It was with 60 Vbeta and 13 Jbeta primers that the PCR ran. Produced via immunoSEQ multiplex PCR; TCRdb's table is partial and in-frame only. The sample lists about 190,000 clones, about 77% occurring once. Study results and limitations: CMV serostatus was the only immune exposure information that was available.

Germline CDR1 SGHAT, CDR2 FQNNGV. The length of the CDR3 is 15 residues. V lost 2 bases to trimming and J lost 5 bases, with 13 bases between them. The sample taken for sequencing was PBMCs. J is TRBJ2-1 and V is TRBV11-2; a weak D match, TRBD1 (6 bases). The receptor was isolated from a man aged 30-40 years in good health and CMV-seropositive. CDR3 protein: CASSLIRGANNEQFF. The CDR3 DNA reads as TGTGCCAGCAGCTTAATCAGGGGAGCAAACAATGAGCAGTTCTTC.